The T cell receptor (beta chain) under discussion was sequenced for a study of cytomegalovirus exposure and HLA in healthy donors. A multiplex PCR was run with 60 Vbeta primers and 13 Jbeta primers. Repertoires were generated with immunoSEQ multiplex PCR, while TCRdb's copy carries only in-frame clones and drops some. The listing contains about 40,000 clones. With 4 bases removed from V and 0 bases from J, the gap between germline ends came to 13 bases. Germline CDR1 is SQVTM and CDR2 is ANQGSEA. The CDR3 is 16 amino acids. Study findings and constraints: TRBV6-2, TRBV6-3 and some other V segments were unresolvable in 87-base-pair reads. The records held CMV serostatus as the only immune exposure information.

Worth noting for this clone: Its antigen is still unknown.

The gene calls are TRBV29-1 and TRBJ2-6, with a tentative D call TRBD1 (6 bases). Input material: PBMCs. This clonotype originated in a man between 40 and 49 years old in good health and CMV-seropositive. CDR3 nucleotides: TGCAGCGTTGCCAGGGACACGGACTCTGGGGCCAACGTCCTGACTTTC. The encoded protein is CSVARDTDSGANVLTF.